The T cell receptor beta chain described here comes from a study of blood T cell repertoires in COVID-19. Study context: PBMCs, B-cell-depleted T cells, or T cells were the source of the cDNA or gDNA that made up the material.

Repertoires were generated with immunoSEQ multiplex PCR, while TCRdb's copy carries only in-frame clones and drops some. The sample yields 150,000 to 170,000 clones, 84% seen once. Per germline, CDR1 KGHSH and CDR2 LQKENI. CDR3 length equals 16 residues. The V end was cut by 3 bases, the J end by 0 bases, with 9 bases between. Sequenced input: PBMCs or T cells enriched from blood (not recorded which). This TCR was recovered from a man in his forties or fifties who had recovered from COVID-19. The V and J genes are TRBV18 and TRBJ1-6, with D unclear. Here the CDR3 DNA reads TGTGCCAGCTCACCCACAGAAAGCTCCTATAATTCACCCCTCCACTTT. Its protein product is CASSPTESSYNSPLHF.